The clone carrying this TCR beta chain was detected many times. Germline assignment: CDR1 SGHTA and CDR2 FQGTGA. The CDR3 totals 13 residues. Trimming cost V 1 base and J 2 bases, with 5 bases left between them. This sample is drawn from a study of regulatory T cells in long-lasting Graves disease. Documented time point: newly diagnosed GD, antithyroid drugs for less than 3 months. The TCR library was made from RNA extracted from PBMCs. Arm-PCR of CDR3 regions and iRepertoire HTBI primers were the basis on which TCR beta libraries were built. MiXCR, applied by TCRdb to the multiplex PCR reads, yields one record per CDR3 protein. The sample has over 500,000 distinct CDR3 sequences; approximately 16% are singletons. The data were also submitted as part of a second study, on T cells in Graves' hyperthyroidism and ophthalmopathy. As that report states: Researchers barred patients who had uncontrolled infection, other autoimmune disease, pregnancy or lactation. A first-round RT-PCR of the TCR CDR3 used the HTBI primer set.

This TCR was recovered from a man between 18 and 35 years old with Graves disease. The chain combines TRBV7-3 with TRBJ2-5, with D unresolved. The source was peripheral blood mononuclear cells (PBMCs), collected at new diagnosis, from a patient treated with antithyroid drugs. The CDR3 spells CASSLMTQETQYF. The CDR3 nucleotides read TGTGCCAGCAGCTTAATGACGCAAGAGACCCAGTACTTC.